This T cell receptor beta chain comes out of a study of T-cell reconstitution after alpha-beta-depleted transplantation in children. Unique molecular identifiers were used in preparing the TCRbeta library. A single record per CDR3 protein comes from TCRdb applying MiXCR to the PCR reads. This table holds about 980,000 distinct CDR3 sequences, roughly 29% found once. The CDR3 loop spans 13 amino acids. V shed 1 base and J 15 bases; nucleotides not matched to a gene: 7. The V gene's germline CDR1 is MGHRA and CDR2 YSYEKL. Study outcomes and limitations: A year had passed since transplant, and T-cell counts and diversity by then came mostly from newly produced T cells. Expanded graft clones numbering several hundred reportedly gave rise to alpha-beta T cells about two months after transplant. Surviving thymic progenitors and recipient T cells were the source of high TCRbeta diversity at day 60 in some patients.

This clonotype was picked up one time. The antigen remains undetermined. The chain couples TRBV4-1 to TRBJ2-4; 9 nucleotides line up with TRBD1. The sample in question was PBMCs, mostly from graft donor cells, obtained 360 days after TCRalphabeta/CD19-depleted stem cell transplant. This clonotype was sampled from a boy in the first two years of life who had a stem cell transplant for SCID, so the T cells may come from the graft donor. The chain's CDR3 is CASSQVGQGQRYF. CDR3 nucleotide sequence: TGCGCCAGCAGCCAAGTAGGACAGGGGCAGAGGTACTTC.